Described below is a single T cell receptor beta chain sequence and its context. The source of the sample is a study of shared clonotypes between healthy human individuals. V shed 2 bases and J shed 5 bases, with 19 bases lying between them. This CDR3 has 16 residues. Germline assignment: CDR1 SGDLS and CDR2 YYNGEE. Profiled with immunoSEQ multiplex PCR; TCRdb holds only in-frame clones, not every one. This table holds over a million clones, 75% to 85% found once. The clonotype comes from a man between 18 and 29 years old in good health. Some clones in this sample may be carry-over from other donors' samples. The V call is TRBV9, the J call TRBJ1-2; D gene ambiguous. The sequenced sample consisted of memory CD4+ T cells from PBMCs. As to subset: CD45RA-negative fraction. The CDR3 spells CASSVSSYSGVYGYTF. The CDR3 bases are TGTGCCAGCAGCGTGAGTTCATACAGTGGGGTATATGGCTACACCTTC.